The present TCR beta chain was sequenced within a study of T cell repertoires in cytomegalovirus infection. On the study more broadly: Shared public TCR beta signatures pointed to both CMV infection and a matching HLA type.

This clonotype was seen ten or more times. The antigen remains unidentified. Study-level results: There were HLA-C-restricted CMV-specific TCR beta clonotypes dominating the ex vivo response. People with CMV and the relevant HLA were identified by cumulative public TCR beta family frequency.

After removal of 6 bases from V and 5 bases from J, the junction contained 10 bases not matched to a gene. The CDR3 loop spans 15 amino acids. Germline-derived CDR1 and CDR2 are SEHNR and FQNEAQ (reference sequence). TCRdb recomputed calls from the reads with MiXCR, one row per CDR3 protein. The sample lists some 97,000 distinct CDR3 sequences; 20% to 30% were seen once. This TCR was sampled from a human donor in good health (CMV status not recorded). Some clones in this sample may be carry-over from other donors' samples. The sample taken for sequencing was CD8+ T cells from PBMCs. The chain links TRBV7-9 to TRBJ2-7, with 10 bases matching TRBD1. CDR3 residues: CASSTSGTGVNEQYF. The CDR3 DNA is TGTGCCAGCAGTACGTCCGGGACAGGGGTCAACGAGCAGTACTTC.